This is a list of T cell receptor beta chains from one sample in a study of T cells in tuberculosis. Generated by immunoSEQ multiplex PCR, the TCRdb table keeps only in-frame clones and is missing some. The sample includes 85,000 to 100,000 clones, approximately 90% of them seen just once. Sequencing used CD1b-GMM tetramer-negative cells sorted from PBMCs. The receptors here all came from an adult woman with latent tuberculosis. CDR3s include the opening cysteine and the closing phenylalanine or tryptophan.

TRBV5-1,14,CASSRGGGSYEQYF
TRBV10-2,17,CASRGLNPGGSYNEQFF
TRBV4-1,15,CASMVSVQVGEKLFF
TRBV25-1,12,CASSSFTDTQYF
TRBV15,16,CATSRPAGGSYNEQFF
TRBV6-1,13,CASRDSNSYEQYF
TRBV6-1,14,CASSTEVGNSPLHF
TRBV6-1,15,CASKRQGGTGNTIYF
TRBV5-1,14,CASRPSALGETQYF
TRBV4-2,17,CASSQDAAGGTYNEQFF
TRBV21-1,17,CASSKACRTGSNQPQHF
TRBV7-8,15,CASSLDLRTGNGYTF
TRBV27,16,CASSLLASGGVGAQYF
TRBV7-6,13,CASSQAGQAEAFF
TRBV5-4,13,CASRGTENTEAFF
TRBV5-4,13,CASSLYKNTEAFF
TRBV2,15,CASRLAGARTDTQYF
TRBV6-5,14,CASSSGSLGNTIYF
TRBV9,17,CASSVGGSGTVTGELFF
TRBV27,15,CASSPRQGHNEKLFF
TRBV7-9,14,CASSLAPSGSEQYF
TRBV6-5,13,CASSYEGDYGYTF
TRBV5-8,15,CASSLGDRTTDTQYF
TRBV7-6,15,CASSPRRGGTDTQYF
TRBV19,15,CASSRIRGSGNEQYF
TRBV7-9,14,CASSLDRTQETQYF
TRBV5-1,15,CASSLSGAGYYEQYF
TRBV30,15,CAWRVVGGRREKLFF
TRBV11-2,12,CASSFGGNTIYF
TRBV28,14,CASSPGENPEKLFF
TRBV7-6,15,CASSFWGQATDTQYF
TRBV5-1,12,CASSWGDYGYTF
TRBV30,17,CAWSGLLHIPPSYEQYF
TRBV12-5,12,CASGLGQYGYTF
TRBV4-1,19,CASSQDLFGGQAGANVLTF
TRBV29-1,14,CSATLWGVNTEAFF
TRBV9,14,CASSLTSGGQTQYF
TRBV6-6,12,CASSGGDYEQYF
TRBV10-3,14,CASRGTSDIGTQYF
TRBV10-2,16,CASSEQTSGGGRAQYF
TRBV30,16,CAWSEPGAGDHNEQFF
TRBV7-9,14,CASSPLGLADTQYF
TRBV7-8,15,CASSLGLVFTGELFF
TRBV7-9,17,CASSLELQSYSGNTIYF
TRBV6-1,14,CASSRQGSSYEQYF
TRBV4-2,15,CASSAPGQGSEKLFF